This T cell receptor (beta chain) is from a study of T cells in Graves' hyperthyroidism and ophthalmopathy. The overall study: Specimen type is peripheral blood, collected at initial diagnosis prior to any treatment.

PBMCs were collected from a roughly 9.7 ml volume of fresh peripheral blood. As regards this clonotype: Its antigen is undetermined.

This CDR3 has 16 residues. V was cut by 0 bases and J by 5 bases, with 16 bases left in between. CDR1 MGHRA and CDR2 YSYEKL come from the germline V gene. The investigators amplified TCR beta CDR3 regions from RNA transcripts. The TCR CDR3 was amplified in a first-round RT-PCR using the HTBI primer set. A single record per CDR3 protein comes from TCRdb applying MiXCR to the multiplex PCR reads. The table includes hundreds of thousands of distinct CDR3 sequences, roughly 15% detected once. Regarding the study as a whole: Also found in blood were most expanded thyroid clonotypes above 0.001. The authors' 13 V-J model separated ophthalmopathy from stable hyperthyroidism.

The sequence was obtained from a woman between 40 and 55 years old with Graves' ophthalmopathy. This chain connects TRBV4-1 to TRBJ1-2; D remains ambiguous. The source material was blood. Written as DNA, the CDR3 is TGCGCCAGCAGCCAAGATAACGCTCGTATATATTATGGCTACACCTTC. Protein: CASSQDNARIYYGYTF.